This T cell receptor (beta chain) came from a study of PD-L1 blockade in urothelial cancer. Study as a whole: Each participant's history included 0 to 3 prior chemotherapy regimens. Study-level results: Better survival was forecast by a pretreatment blood TCR clonality below the median.

Concerning this clone itself: Its antigen remains unknown.

The CDR3 covers 15 residues. The germline gives CDR1 SGHRS, CDR2 YFSETQ. V gave up 4 bases and J gave up 4 bases; unmatched junction bases: 10. The protocol was immunoSEQ multiplex PCR, while the TCRdb copy is restricted to in-frame clones and leaves out a portion. The table lists 60,000 to 65,000 clones, approximately 81% of them singletons. Specified time point: pretreatment peripheral blood. Enrolled patients showed locally advanced or metastatic urothelial carcinoma. The receptor was isolated from an older man with urothelial cancer. This specimen was PBMCs, taken around atezolizumab (anti-PD-L1) treatment. The rearrangement links TRBV5-1 to TRBJ1-1; 7 positions agree with TRBD1. The CDR3 here is CASSKTGRGITEAFF. The CDR3 DNA reads TGCGCCAGCAGCAAGACAGGGAGAGGGATCACTGAAGCTTTCTTT.